These 31 T cell receptor beta chains originate from one sample sequenced in a study of OX40 agonist ivuxolimab in advanced cancers. Data came from immunoSEQ multiplex PCR; TCRdb stores just in-frame clones and leaves some out. There are over 65,000 clones in the sample; approximately 80% occur only once, and about 5.1% lies in the top ten. The sequencing here drew on CD4+ or CD8+ T cells sorted from blood, taken in a trial of the OX40 agonist ivuxolimab. These receptors were taken from an adult with an advanced solid tumor such as melanoma, head and neck, liver or kidney cancer.

The V call is TRBV7-2, the J call TRBJ2-1; D may be TRBD1 or TRBD2 (5 bases each). The V and J ends lost 2 bases and 0 bases respectively, with 14 bases between them. Germline V lookup: CDR1 SGHTA, CDR2 FQGNSA. This CDR3 region has 17 residues. CDR3 in DNA: TGTGCCAGCAGCTTACTCCGGGGCCGACACTCCTACAATGAGCAGTTCTTC. Translation gives CASSLLRGRHSYNEQFF.

The chain is built from TRBV9 and TRBJ2-1; 7 nucleotides line up with TRBD1. Germline CDR1 SGDLS, CDR2 YYNGEE. The trim removed 4 bases at V and 2 bases at J, leaving 6 bases unmatched. CDR3 length: 15 amino acids. DNA for the CDR3: TGTGCCAGCAGCCCGGGGACAGCGACCTACAATGAGCAGTTCTTC. Protein sequence: CASSPGTATYNEQFF.

The genes are TRBV9 and TRBJ2-1; D remains unclear. In germline, CDR1 is SGDLS, CDR2 YYNGEE. V lost 4 bases and J 8 bases, leaving 7 bases between the germline ends. CDR3 length equals 11 residues. CDR3 nucleotides: TGTGCCAGCAGCCTCATGGATGAGCAGTTCTTC. The encoded protein is CASSLMDEQFF.

The genes are TRBV28 and TRBJ1-3; D is uncertain. Germline V gives CDR1 MDHEN, CDR2 SYDVKM. The CDR3 runs 16 residues. The V end lost 3 bases, the J end lost 2 bases, and 14 bases lay between the germline ends. This CDR3 reads CASSFEEALTGNTIYF. The DNA of the CDR3 is TGTGCCAGCAGTTTTGAGGAGGCCCTAACTGGAAACACCATATATTTT.

This chain connects TRBV28 to TRBJ1-1; 10 nucleotides match TRBD1. The CDR3 spans 17 residues. Germline V CDR1 and CDR2: MDHEN, SYDVKM. The V gene end was trimmed by 2 bases and the J gene end by 3 bases; junction bases not matched to a gene: 9. The CDR3 nucleotides are TGTGCCAGCAGTTTACCTGGACAGGGGGTCGGGGACACTGAAGCTTTCTTT. This sequence encodes CASSLPGQGVGDTEAFF.

The CDR3 here is CASSDWGVYENTF. CDR3 DNA: TGCGCCAGCAGTGATTGGGGCGTCTATGAGAACACCTTC. The gene calls are TRBV10-2 and TRBJ1-2, with D perhaps TRBD1 (5 bases). Deletions cut 3 bases from V and 12 bases from J, with 17 bases between. CDR3 size: 13 residues. CDR1 is WSHSY, CDR2 SAAADI, per germline.

The table lists this clone with a few counts. V and J are TRBV27 and TRBJ2-1; D remains unclear. CDR1 MNHEY and CDR2 SMNVEV come from the germline V gene (reference sequence). There are 12 residues in the CDR3. CDR3 bases: TGTGTCGCCGGGCTAGGTGACAATGAGCAGTTCTTC. It encodes CVAGLGDNEQFF.

The chain uses TRBV5-1 and TRBJ2-1, with TRBD2 identical over 8 bases. The CDR3 spans 17 residues. In germline, CDR1 is SGHRS, CDR2 YFSETQ. Germline trimming cut 4 bases from V and 2 bases from J; bases unmatched to any gene: 11. The CDR3 region has the DNA TGCGCCAGCAGCCCCTTACCGGGACTAGACACCTACAATGAGCAGTTCTTC. This encodes CASSPLPGLDTYNEQFF.

The CDR3 DNA sequence: TGTGCCAGCTCACGACCTGGGACAGGGTTCGGCGAGCAGTACTTC. It is translated as CASSRPGTGFGEQYF. The chain joins TRBV6-5 to TRBJ2-7; 9 bases are a match to TRBD1. Trimming at V came to 8 bases and at J to 6 bases, leaving 14 bases not matched to a gene. Germline V CDR1 and CDR2: MNHEY, SVGAGI. The CDR3 is 15 residues long.

The chain uses TRBV19 and TRBJ1-4; D not resolved. The CDR3 has 14 residues. CDR1 LNHDA and CDR2 SQIVND come from the germline V gene (reference sequence). The V end was cut by 6 bases, the J end by 0 bases, with 8 bases between. This CDR3 reads CASRRVATNEKLFF. The CDR3 nucleotides read TGTGCCAGTAGACGTGTGGCAACTAATGAAAAACTGTTTTTT.

The V and J genes are TRBV10-3 and TRBJ1-1, with D unclear. The CDR3 has 13 residues. Germline V CDR1 and CDR2: ENHRY, SYGVKD. Trimming left V 3 bases short and J 4 bases short, with 9 bases between. The DNA of the CDR3 is TGTGCCATCAGTGACGGGGTAGGCACTGAAGCTTTCTTT. It yields the protein CAISDGVGTEAFF.

CDR3 protein: CASNEAPVLAGDQETQYF. The DNA of the CDR3 is TGTGCCAGCAACGAAGCCCCCGTTCTTGCGGGGGACCAAGAGACCCAGTACTTC. The chain employs TRBV7-8 and TRBJ2-5; 7 nucleotides match TRBD2. The length of the CDR3 is 18 residues. The ends lost 7 bases at V and 0 bases at J; junction bases unmatched: 17. The germline gives CDR1 SGHVS, CDR2 FQNEAQ.

Details on this clone: The CDR3 does not end in the conserved phenylalanine or tryptophan, so this is likely a read error. The DNA is omitted, as the CDR3 cannot be located on it reliably, and the CDR3 follows TCRdb's listing. CDR3 amino acids: CASSGGGSAGI. The V and J genes are TRBV2 and TRBJ2-7; the table's D call, TRBD2, was not checked against the DNA. The germline CDR1 and CDR2 sequences are SNHLY and FYNNEI. With termini counted, the CDR3 has 11 amino acids.

The V gene is TRBV2, the J gene TRBJ1-1; D is perhaps TRBD1 (5 bases). The germline V gene has CDR1 SNHLY and CDR2 FYNNEI. The CDR3 runs 14 residues. Deletions cut 6 bases from V and 4 bases from J, with 15 bases between. CDR3 DNA sequence: TGTGCCAGCAGCCCCACGCGGGGGGGCACTGAAGCTTTCTTT. Translation gives CASSPTRGGTEAFF. The variable domain in full, completed from reference TRBV2 and TRBJ1-1, reads EPEVTQTPSHQVTQMGQEVILRCVPISNHLYFYWYRQILGQKVEFLVSFYNNEISEKSEIFDDQFSVERPDGSNFTLKIRSTKLEDSAMYFCASSPTRGGTEAFFGQGTRLTVV.

This chain links TRBV7-2 with TRBJ1-6; 7 nucleotides line up with TRBD1. This CDR3 spans 14 amino acids. CDR1 is SGHTA and CDR2 is FQGNSA in the germline V gene. J was trimmed by 8 bases and V by 4 bases; bases with no gene match: 5. This CDR3 is CASSSGGGYSPLHF. Here the CDR3 DNA reads TGTGCCAGCAGCTCAGGGGGGGGTTATTCACCCCTCCACTTT.

This chain links TRBV18 with TRBJ2-7, with 8 bases identical to TRBD1. V lost 1 base to trimming and J lost 4 bases; unmatched junction nucleotides: 6. The CDR3 runs to 15 residues. Germline V gene data show CDR1 as KGHSH and CDR2 as LQKENI. The CDR3 is CASSPLQGASYEQYF. CDR3 coding DNA: TGTGCCAGCTCACCACTGCAGGGGGCGAGTTACGAGCAGTACTTC.

The chain recombines TRBV5-8 with TRBJ2-7, with 7 positions matching TRBD2. The trim removed 5 bases at V and 3 bases at J, leaving 11 bases unmatched. The CDR3 has 15 residues. Germline V lookup: CDR1 SGHTS, CDR2 YDEGEE. DNA of the CDR3: TGTGCCAGCAGTTCTTATAGCGGCGGGAGCTACGAGCAGTACTTC. Translation: CASSSYSGGSYEQYF.

This chain joins TRBV7-8 and TRBJ1-6; TRBD1 matches at 7 bases. The CDR3 is 15 residues long. CDR1 SGHVS and CDR2 FQNEAQ come from the germline V gene. J gave up 8 bases and V 0 bases, and 4 bases lay outside the gene matches. The CDR3 bases are TGTGCCAGCAGCTTAGCGGGACAGCAGTATTCACCCCTCCACTTT. Translation: CASSLAGQQYSPLHF.

This chain connects TRBV7-5 to TRBJ1-3. TRBV7-5 is classified as a pseudogene. The CDR3 is made up of 18 amino acids. CDR3 sequence reads: CASSYQDVYQSSGNTIYF. CDR3 in DNA: TGTGCCAGCAGCTACCAGGACGTCTACCAAAGCTCTGGAAACACCATATATTTT.

The chain recombines TRBV9 with TRBJ2-2; TRBD1 matches at 7 bases. Unmatched junction bases numbered 5, after V lost 3 bases and J lost 6 bases. This CDR3 has 14 amino acids. Per germline, CDR1 SGDLS and CDR2 YYNGEE. For the CDR3, the DNA is TGTGCCAGCAGCGCCAGACAGGGCCCCGGGGAGCTGTTTTTT. This encodes CASSARQGPGELFF.

This chain uses TRBV7-9 with TRBJ2-7; the match to TRBD2 covers 11 bases. From germline, CDR1 is SEHNR and CDR2 FQNEAQ (reference sequence). There are 16 residues in the CDR3. The V gene end was trimmed by 5 bases and the J gene end by 4 bases; junction bases not matched to a gene: 10. This chain's CDR3 is CASSATLAGGLYEQYF. DNA for the CDR3: TGTGCCAGCAGCGCCACGTTAGCGGGAGGGCTTTACGAGCAGTACTTC.

The chain carries TRBV10-2 and TRBJ2-3, with 13 bases identical to TRBD2. V shed 10 bases and J 0 bases; nucleotides not matched to a gene: 19. CDR1 and CDR2 (germline): WSHSY, SAAADI. The CDR3 length is 20 residues. The chain's CDR3 is CATDRDGLAGAPSSTDTQYF. The CDR3, as DNA: TGCGCCACCGATCGAGATGGACTAGCGGGAGCTCCCTCTAGCACAGATACGCAGTATTTT.

In this sample, this clone turned up once. The V gene is TRBV7-6, the J gene TRBJ1-1; D ambiguous. Trimming stripped 3 bases from V and 0 bases from J, with 2 bases between. CDR1 and CDR2 from the germline V gene are SGHVS and FNYEAQ. The CDR3 length is 12 residues. CDR3 sequence: CASSLVNTEAFF. CDR3 sequence (DNA): TGTGCCAGCAGCTTGGTGAACACTGAAGCTTTCTTT.

V usage is TRBV7-8 and J usage is TRBJ1-2; possibly TRBD1 for D (5 bases). This CDR3 is 13 amino acids long. Trimming stripped 3 bases from V and 8 bases from J, with 13 bases between. Germline V gene data show CDR1 as SGHVS and CDR2 as FQNEAQ. CDR3 in amino acids: CASSFIREDGYTF. CDR3 coding DNA: TGTGCCAGCAGCTTTATCAGGGAGGACGGCTACACCTTC.

The CDR3, as DNA: TGTGCCAGCAGTTTAGGACTCCTGTCCTATGGCTACACCTTC. Translating it yields CASSLGLLSYGYTF. The genes are TRBV28 and TRBJ1-2; D uncertain. The germline gives CDR1 MDHEN, CDR2 SYDVKM. The CDR3 contains 14 residues. V lost 2 bases to trimming and J lost 4 bases, with 11 bases between them.

The V gene is TRBV5-1, the J gene TRBJ2-1, with a tentative D call TRBD2 (7 bases). Trimming stripped 0 bases from V and 8 bases from J, with 18 bases between. The germline gives CDR1 SGHRS, CDR2 YFSETQ. The CDR3 extends over 16 amino acids. Here the CDR3 reads CASSLGSGGAIYEQFF. CDR3 DNA: TGCGCCAGCAGCTTGGGTTCGGGGGGCGCGATCTATGAGCAGTTCTTC.

V is TRBV7-2 and J is TRBJ1-3; 9 bases map to TRBD1. CDR3 length equals 18 residues. After removal of 5 bases from V and 4 bases from J, the junction contained 15 bases not matched to a gene. Germline CDR1 SGHTA, CDR2 FQGNSA. The CDR3 reads CASSRTGTGRVSGNTIYF. The CDR3 DNA follows: TGTGCCAGCAGCCGAACCGGGACAGGGAGGGTGAGCGGAAACACCATATATTTT.

V usage is TRBV28 and J usage is TRBJ1-1; D uncertain. V lost 6 bases and J 4 bases, leaving 9 bases between the germline ends. The CDR3 extends over 12 amino acids. Germline CDR1 reads MDHEN; CDR2 reads SYDVKM. CDR3 sequence (DNA): TGTGCCAGCAGGTTGTCAGGCACTGAAGCTTTCTTT. Translating it yields CASRLSGTEAFF.

DNA of the CDR3: TGTGCCAGCAGTTACGGAGGACAGCAGACTTCACCCCTCCACTTT. Its translation: CASSYGGQQTSPLHF. This chain links TRBV6-5 with TRBJ1-6, with TRBD1 as a possible D gene (6 bases). This CDR3 region has 15 residues. Germline-derived CDR1 and CDR2 are MNHEY and SVGAGI. Trimming cost V 2 bases and J 9 bases, with 14 bases left between them.

The rearrangement links TRBV29-1 to TRBJ1-2; 9 nucleotides line up with TRBD1. The V segment lost 6 bases and the J segment 4 bases; nucleotides outside the gene matches: 3. The V gene's germline CDR1 is SQVTM and CDR2 ANQGSEA. The CDR3 sequence is 12 residues long. This chain's CDR3 is CSVETGGYGYTF. CDR3 sequence (DNA): TGCAGCGTAGAGACAGGGGGCTATGGCTACACCTTC.

The chain couples TRBV7-3 to TRBJ1-4, with D perhaps matching TRBD1 (5 bases). The CDR3 totals 15 residues. Germline lookup yields CDR1 SGHTA and CDR2 FQGTGA. The ends were cut back, 3 bases at V and 3 bases at J, with 11 bases in the middle. The CDR3: CASSFQGGANEKLFF. CDR3 bases: TGTGCCAGCAGCTTTCAAGGAGGGGCTAATGAAAAACTGTTTTTT.